The source of this T cell receptor beta chain is a study of blood T cell repertoires in COVID-19. Overall study context: PBMCs, B-cell-depleted T cells, or T cells provided the cDNA or gDNA that made up the material.

This clone has just a few counts. Under the authors' procedure: Estimation of nucleated cell counts was performed using reference gene primer amplification. The method was immunoSEQ multiplex PCR; TCRdb's version includes in-frame clones alone and lacks a portion of them. V and J calls and clone size come straight from that table; D and trimming were deduced from the DNA. The sample has approximately 180,000 clones; approximately 90% are singletons. The CDR3 is made up of 14 amino acids. Germline V CDR1 and CDR2: SGHTA, FQGTGA. The germline V and J ends were trimmed by 2 bases and 8 bases, with 15 bases remaining between them.

This chain uses TRBV7-3 with TRBJ1-2; a possible D gene is TRBD1 (5 bases). Sample: peripheral blood. The sequence was collected from a woman aged 50 to 60 with acute or convalescent COVID-19. CDR3 sequence: CASSLVQGAVGYTF. For the CDR3, the DNA is TGTGCCAGCAGCTTAGTCCAGGGCGCGGTCGGCTACACCTTC.